This note documents a single TCR beta chain sequence. The antigen remains unidentified. The assay was immunoSEQ multiplex PCR, and TCRdb's table has in-frame clones only and misses some. The sample lists 20,000 to 30,000 clones, approximately 95% seen once, with around 2.6% in the top ten. The data were taken from a study of chemoradiotherapy in HPV16-positive cancers. Study-level information: Candidate HPV-specific T-cell clones and common TCR motifs came from functional assays in two HPV16-positive patients. Points from the study as a whole: HPV-specific T cells were functionally defined from only a couple of HPV16-positive patients. Better recurrence-free survival went with HPV-responsive T-cell expansion in HPV16-positive patients.

The V segment lost 6 bases and the J segment 0 bases; nucleotides outside the gene matches: 8. Germline CDR1 and CDR2: MNHEY and SVGAGI. The CDR3 is made up of 15 amino acids. Repertoires were sampled repeatedly during chemoradiotherapy. Collection took place from a patient who underwent chemoradiotherapy. The chain combines TRBV6-5 with TRBJ2-7, with 7 bases lining up with TRBD1. This clonotype was obtained from a human donor with HPV-associated anogenital cancer. As DNA, the CDR3 is TGTGCCAGCAGCCAGGGGGACACCAGCTCCTACGAGCAGTACTTC. Its protein is CASSQGDTSSYEQYF.